The source of this TCR beta chain is a study of blood T cell repertoires in COVID-19. Study-level background: Spain, Italy and the United States supplied samples that represented acute and convalescent COVID-19.

Per germline, CDR1 LGHNA and CDR2 YSLEER. The V gene lost 1 base and the J gene lost 0 bases, with 10 bases spanning the gap. The length of the CDR3 is 16 residues. Original analysis: Estimation of nucleated cell counts was performed using reference gene primer amplification. Sequencing was performed with immunoSEQ multiplex PCR; in TCRdb, only in-frame clones are kept and a portion is missing. V, J and clone size are those of that table, while D and trimming were read from the DNA. The data show about 250,000 clones, approximately 85% seen once. The participants were between about 18 and 90 years old and came from about two dozen US areas.

The source is a woman aged 50 to 60 with acute COVID-19. The chain is built from TRBV4-3 and TRBJ1-3; tentatively, D is TRBD1 (5 bases). Sequenced material: PBMCs or T cells enriched from blood (not recorded which). CDR3: CASSQGGGDSGNTIYF. In nucleotides, the CDR3 is TGCGCCAGCAGCCAAGGCGGAGGGGACTCTGGAAACACCATATATTTT.